This is a list of T cell receptor beta chains from one sample in a study of CD4 T cells in relation to SARS-CoV-2 and coronaviruses. The antigens these receptors bind are not known. Data came from immunoSEQ multiplex PCR; TCRdb stores just in-frame clones and leaves some out. In the table there are 38,000 or so clones, approximately 83% of which are singletons. Material: naive CD4+ T cells from PBMCs, cultured in vitro. These receptors all stem from an adult with COVID-19. Both conserved end residues are part of each CDR3.

V | length | CDR3
TRBV5-1 | 15 | CASSLERGGSSPLHF
TRBV5-3 | 15 | CARSFMENRVNEQFF
TRBV11-2 | 14 | CASSLVSGTYEQYF
TRBV9 | 14 | CASSVEGSGQPLHF
TRBV2 | 11 | CASRFQETQYF
TRBV28 | 14 | CASNRIYSNQPQHF
TRBV9 | 16 | CASSVRGDSSYNEQFF
TRBV15 | 16 | CATSRGLAGGVDEQFF
TRBV9 | 14 | CASSASGVSYEQYF
TRBV7-2 | 13 | CASSPDRGNEQFF
TRBV24-1 | 16 | CATSDNRVKAYNEQFF
TRBV27 | 13 | CASSLGFNEKLFF
TRBV2 | 15 | CASSGGLATYNEQFF
TRBV5-8 | 14 | CASSLLRGAGKLFF
TRBV29-1 | 14 | CSVEVSGGSYEQYF
TRBV30 | 16 | CAWSSKGQGARREQYF
TRBV19 | 16 | CASSIDRAGDNEKLFF
TRBV5-1 | 14 | CASAGLAGEDTQYF
TRBV14 | 12 | CASSQGDQPQHF
TRBV4-1 | 14 | CASSQDDFGEKLFF
TRBV3-1/TRBV3-2 | 19 | CASSQGPPARRSGANVLTF
TRBV29-1 | 18 | CSVERRFGQVGNWGEQFF
TRBV7-2 | 12 | CASSPRSYEQYF
TRBV27 | 15 | CASGEGTSGMYEQYF
TRBV30 | 15 | CAWSVGGTTGNTIYF
TRBV7-8 | 13 | CASSPDRLYGYTF
TRBV12-5 | 12 | CASGLLVTEQFF
TRBV28 | 14 | CASSLGRGNYGYTF
TRBV7-2 | 13 | CASSPGDSYGYTF
TRBV5-1 | 15 | CASSELAGLTGELFF
TRBV6-1 | 17 | CASSETASSGRGETQYF
TRBV10-3 | 14 | CAIMVGGLSNEQFF
TRBV2 | 17 | CASSPPVGRAMNTEAFF
TRBV18 | 15 | CASSPQGGDYEKLFF
TRBV4-2 | 18 | CASSQALGRVHGNQPQHF
TRBV6-6 | 15 | CASSPLGTVNQPQHF
TRBV21-1 | 19 | CASSKFPGGQKTYNSPLHF
TRBV20-1 | 11 | CSARGDRSYTF
TRBV5-1 | 15 | CASSLRAEFKETQYF
TRBV19 | 13 | CASSRQFNQPQHF
TRBV18 | 15 | CASSPTIGGGDEQYF
TRBV23-1 | 14 | CASSQKTYQETQYF
TRBV19 | 16 | CASSIQGLPSYNEQFF
TRBV5-6 | 15 | CASSLYGTPPYEQYF
TRBV18 | 16 | CASSLQGLGSNQPQHF
TRBV5-1 | 14 | CASSRHWENTEAFF
TRBV7-2 | 14 | CASSFTSGNYEQYF
TRBV5-1 | 16 | CASSLAHQGALDTQYF
TRBV7-2 | 15 | CASSFGGSGADTQYF
TRBV10-3 | 18 | CAISESSPLAEGYNEQFF
TRBV18 | 17 | CASSRQTGMGSSYEQYF
TRBV7-8 | 17 | CASSLSRFGREKAEQFF
TRBV28 | 16 | CASSFLDSYSNQPQHF
TRBV7-9 | 13 | CASSLGGGNEQFF
TRBV6-1 | 15 | CASSDRRQNTGELFF
TRBV9 | 13 | CASSAGGTDTQYF
TRBV7-9 | 16 | CASSGAIERKQETQYF
TRBV7-9 | 15 | CASSPGLADYNEQFF
TRBV4-2 | 16 | CASSRTGTGELKKLFF